This TCR beta chain was recorded in a study of early T cells in non-severe SARS-CoV-2 infection. Study-level background: Bulk RNA isolated from unsorted whole blood underwent sequencing; chains were not paired.

This clonotype was seen more than once but under ten times. Its antigen remains unidentified. Individual cDNA molecules received unique molecular identifiers. From the 5' RACE reads, TCRdb called clonotypes with MiXCR, one entry per CDR3 protein. The table includes about 100,000 distinct CDR3 sequences, around 10% detected once. CDR3 length equals 16 residues. Trimming removed 4 bases at V and 4 bases at J, with 16 bases between. Germline V gene sequence: CDR1 PRHDT, CDR2 FYEKMQ (reference sequence). General study findings and limits: Anti-spike CD8 responses were favored by VDJdb matching, which missed private and CD4 specificities.

The source of this sequence is an adult who was a healthcare worker with PCR-confirmed SARS-CoV-2 infection or an uninfected control (not recorded which). The chain combines TRBV13 with TRBJ1-4; weak D call: TRBD1 (5 bases). The sequencing input was whole blood. CDR3 in amino acids: CASSWGLPGYNEKLFF. The CDR3 DNA follows: TGTGCCAGCAGCTGGGGCCTACCGGGTTATAATGAAAAACTGTTTTTT.